The text below deals with one T cell receptor beta chain. This sample is drawn from a study of blood T cell repertoires in COVID-19. Overall study: Sites across the United States, Italy and Spain contributed samples from acute and convalescent COVID-19. Sources were T cells, B-cell-depleted T cells, or PBMCs; the material itself was cDNA or gDNA.

Source study methods: Reference gene primers were amplified, and this amplification served to estimate nucleated cell counts. Only in-frame clones appear in the TCRdb table, and some are missing; sequencing was by immunoSEQ multiplex PCR. That table furnishes V, J and clone size, whereas the DNA furnished D and trimming. The table includes some 64,000 clones, under 80% detected once. The germline CDR1 and CDR2 sequences are SGHTA and FQGTGA. The V and J ends lost 5 bases and 2 bases respectively, with 13 bases between them. This CDR3 has 14 amino acids. What was sequenced was peripheral blood. The chain has TRBV7-3 and TRBJ2-7; D is unclear. The clonotype originates from a man between 60 and 75 years old with acute or convalescent COVID-19. The CDR3 DNA is TGTGCCAGCAGCGCCTATGCGAATCCCTACGAGCAGTACTTC. As protein: CASSAYANPYEQYF.